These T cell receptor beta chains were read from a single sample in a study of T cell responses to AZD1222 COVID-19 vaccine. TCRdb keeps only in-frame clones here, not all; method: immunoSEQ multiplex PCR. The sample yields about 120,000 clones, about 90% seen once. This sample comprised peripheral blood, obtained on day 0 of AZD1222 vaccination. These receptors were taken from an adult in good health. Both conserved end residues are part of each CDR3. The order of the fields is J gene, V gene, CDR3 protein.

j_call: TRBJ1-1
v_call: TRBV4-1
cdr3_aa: CASSPRGQGSEAFF

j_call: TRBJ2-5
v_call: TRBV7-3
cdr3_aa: CASSTTGTPGTQYF

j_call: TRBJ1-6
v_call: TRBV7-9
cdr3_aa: CASSFYNSPLHF

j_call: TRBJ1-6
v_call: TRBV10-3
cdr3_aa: CAISAVNIRSSYNSPLHF

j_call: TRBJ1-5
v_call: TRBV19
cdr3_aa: CASSTAGGYQPQHF

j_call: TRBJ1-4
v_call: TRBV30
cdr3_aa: CACQGAPGEKLFF

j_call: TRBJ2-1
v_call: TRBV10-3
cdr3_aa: CAISERESPSEQFF

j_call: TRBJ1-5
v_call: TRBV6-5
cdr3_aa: CASSYSTGDNQPQHF

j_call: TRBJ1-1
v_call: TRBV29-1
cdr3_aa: CSVGTGMNTEAFF

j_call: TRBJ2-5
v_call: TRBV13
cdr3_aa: CASSLAGPQYF

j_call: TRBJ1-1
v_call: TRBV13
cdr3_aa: CASNHRGSGTEAFF

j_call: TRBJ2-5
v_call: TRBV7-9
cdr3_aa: CASSLGLETQYF

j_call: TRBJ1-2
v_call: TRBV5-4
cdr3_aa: CASSLGQGFGYTF

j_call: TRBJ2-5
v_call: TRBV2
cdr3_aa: CASSETVETQYF

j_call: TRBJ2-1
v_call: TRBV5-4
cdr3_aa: CASSLTVAGGGSYNEQFF

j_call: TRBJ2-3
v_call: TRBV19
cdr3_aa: CASSWRVTTDTQYF

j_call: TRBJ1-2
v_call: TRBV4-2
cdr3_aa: CASSQATTGGYYGYTF

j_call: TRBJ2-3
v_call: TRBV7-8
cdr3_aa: CASSWGRVADTQYF

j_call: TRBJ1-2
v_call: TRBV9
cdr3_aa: CASSVDGGQGSGGYTF

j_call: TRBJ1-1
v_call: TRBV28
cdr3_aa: CASSLWGQNTEAFF

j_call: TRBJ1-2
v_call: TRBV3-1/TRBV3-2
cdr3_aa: CASSQAANYGYTF

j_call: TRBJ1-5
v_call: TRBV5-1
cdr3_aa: CASSFEGNNQPQHF

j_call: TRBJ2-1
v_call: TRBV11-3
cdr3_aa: CASSFSRGGGQFF

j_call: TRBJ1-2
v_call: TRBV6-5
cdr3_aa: CASSRDRGPNYGYTF

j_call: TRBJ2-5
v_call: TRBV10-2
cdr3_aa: CASSEKRGLGETQYF

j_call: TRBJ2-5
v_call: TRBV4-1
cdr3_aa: CASSQGPEETQYF

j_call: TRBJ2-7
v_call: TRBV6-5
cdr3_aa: CASSYRTGNSYEQYF

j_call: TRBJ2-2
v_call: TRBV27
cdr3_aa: CASGRGLTTNTGELFF

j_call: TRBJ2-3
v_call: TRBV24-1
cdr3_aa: CATRDGSRDTQYF

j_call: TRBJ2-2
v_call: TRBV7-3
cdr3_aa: CASSPGEGAGELFF

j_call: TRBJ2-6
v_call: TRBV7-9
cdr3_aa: CASSPRDRGRPGANVLTF

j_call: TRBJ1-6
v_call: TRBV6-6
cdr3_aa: CASSLGQPLSSYNSPLHF

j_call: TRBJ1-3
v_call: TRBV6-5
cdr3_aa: CASRTGGTDGNTIYF

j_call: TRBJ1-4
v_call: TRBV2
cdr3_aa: CASSGTGTGFEKLFF

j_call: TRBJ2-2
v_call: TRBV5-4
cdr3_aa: CASWDRGTGELFF

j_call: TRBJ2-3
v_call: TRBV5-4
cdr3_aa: CASRMGGVPDTQYF

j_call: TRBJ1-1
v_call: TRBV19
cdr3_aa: CASSISGSTEAFF

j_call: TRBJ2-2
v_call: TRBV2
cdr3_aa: CASSPQNTGELFF

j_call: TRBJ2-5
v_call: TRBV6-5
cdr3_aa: CASSYLSGLASETQYF

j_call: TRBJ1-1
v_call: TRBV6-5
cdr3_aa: CASSFIRSVTFF

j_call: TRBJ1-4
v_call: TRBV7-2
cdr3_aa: CASSLTGQGGEKLFF

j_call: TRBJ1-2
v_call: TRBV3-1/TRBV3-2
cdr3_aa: CASSPYGGPYGYTF

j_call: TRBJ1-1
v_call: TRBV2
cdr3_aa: CASSPGWIEAFF

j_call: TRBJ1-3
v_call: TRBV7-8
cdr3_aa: CASSLDRVLSGNTIYF

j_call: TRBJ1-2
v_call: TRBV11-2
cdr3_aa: CASSLVETAYGYTF

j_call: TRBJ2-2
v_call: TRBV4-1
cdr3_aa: CASSQGQGPTGELFF

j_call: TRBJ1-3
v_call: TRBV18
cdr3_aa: CASSPRQVDGNTIYF

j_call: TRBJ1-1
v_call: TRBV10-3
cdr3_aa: CAISVAQGTGTEAFF

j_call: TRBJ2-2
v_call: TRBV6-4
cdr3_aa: CASSDGRDTGELFF

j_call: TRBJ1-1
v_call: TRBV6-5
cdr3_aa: CASTLGLGALAFF

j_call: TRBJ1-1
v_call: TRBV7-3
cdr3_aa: CASSLMRGAAAFF

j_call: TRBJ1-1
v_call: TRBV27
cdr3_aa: CASSLSVRGNTEAFF

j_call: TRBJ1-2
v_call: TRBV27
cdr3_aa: CASSLTGRDGYTF

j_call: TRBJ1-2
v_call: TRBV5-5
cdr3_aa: CASSLARTGGFGYTF

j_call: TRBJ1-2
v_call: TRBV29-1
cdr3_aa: CSVESTGDDYGYTF